The entry below describes one T cell receptor (beta chain). V was shortened by 5 bases and J by 9 bases, with 26 bases between the two germline ends. Per the germline V gene, CDR1 is SGHAT and CDR2 is FQNNGV. The CDR3 length is 16 residues. Profiling relied on immunoSEQ multiplex PCR, and the TCRdb table lists in-frame clones only, not all of them. The data hold some 150,000 clones, with 80% to 90% observed a single time. This record comes from a study of blood T cell repertoires in COVID-19. Study background: T cells, B-cell-depleted T cells, or PBMCs provided the cDNA or gDNA that served as material.

This clonotype was sampled from a man between 45 and 60 years old who had recovered from COVID-19. The gene calls are TRBV11-2 and TRBJ2-7; weak D call: TRBD2 (6 bases). The sequenced material came from PBMCs or T cells enriched from blood (not recorded which). CDR3 coding DNA: TGTGCCAGCAGCCCTAGGGCGGGACGCCGGTTTGGATGGCAGTACTTC. This sequence encodes CASSPRAGRRFGWQYF. Full variable domain (missing parts from reference TRBV11-2 and TRBJ2-7): EAGVAQSPRYKIIEKRQSVAFWCNPISGHATLYWYQQILGQGPKLLIQFQNNGVVDDSQLPKDRFSAERLKGVDSTLKIQPAKLEDSAVYLCASSPRAGRRFGWQYFGPGTRLTVT.